This T cell receptor (beta chain) was recovered during a study of beta chain features in type 1 diabetes. The study reverse transcribed the entire isolated RNA, so it sequenced expressed TCRB transcripts. TCRdb's table, derived via immunoSEQ multiplex PCR, lists solely in-frame clones and lacks some. The sample lists 640,000 or so clones; 13% were seen once. CDR3 length: 13 residues. CDR1 and CDR2 (germline): ENHRY, SYGVKD. V lost 8 bases and J lost 0, with 9 bases in between. A remark on this clone: Its antigen is unknown.

Study outcomes and limitations: In all four CD4+ subsets, TCRB CDR3 length was significantly, moderately reduced in type 1 diabetes. PCR might pick shorter templates more often, in the same way for patients and controls.

The TCR originated in a man aged 18 to 30 with type 1 diabetes. The specimen was naive CD4+ T cells from blood. V usage is TRBV10-3 and J usage is TRBJ2-3; unclear D gene. The CDR3 DNA follows: TGTGCCATCCTCCTGGGTAGCACAGATACGCAGTATTTT. It is translated as CAILLGSTDTQYF.